The sequence of this T cell receptor (beta chain) was determined in a study of T-cell memory formation after mild COVID-19. MiXCR, applied by TCRdb to the 5' RACE reads, yields one record per CDR3 protein. Here the sample spans under 550,000 distinct CDR3 sequences, about a sixth being singletons. Regarding this clonotype: Its antigen is not identified.

The CDR3 extends over 16 amino acids. The germline V gene has CDR1 SGDLS and CDR2 YYNGEE. The ends were cut back, 0 bases at V and 2 bases at J, with 13 bases in the middle. Study results and caveats: Memory sampled before infection contained some responding clones, suggesting cross-reactive memory joined. Balance between CD4 and CD8 was seen in clones contracting day 15 to 85, and a CD4+ lean was seen in later expanders.

This sequence joins TRBV9 and TRBJ2-3; D might be TRBD1 (6 bases). The sample was PBMCs or a T cell subset sorted from them (not recorded which). This receptor was identified in a man younger than 35 who had mild COVID-19 (a few samples of this study predate the infection). Cell type and time point are not known. CDR3 region: CASSVGAGEDTDTQYF. CDR3 nucleotide sequence: TGTGCCAGCAGCGTAGGGGCAGGGGAAGACACAGATACGCAGTATTTT.